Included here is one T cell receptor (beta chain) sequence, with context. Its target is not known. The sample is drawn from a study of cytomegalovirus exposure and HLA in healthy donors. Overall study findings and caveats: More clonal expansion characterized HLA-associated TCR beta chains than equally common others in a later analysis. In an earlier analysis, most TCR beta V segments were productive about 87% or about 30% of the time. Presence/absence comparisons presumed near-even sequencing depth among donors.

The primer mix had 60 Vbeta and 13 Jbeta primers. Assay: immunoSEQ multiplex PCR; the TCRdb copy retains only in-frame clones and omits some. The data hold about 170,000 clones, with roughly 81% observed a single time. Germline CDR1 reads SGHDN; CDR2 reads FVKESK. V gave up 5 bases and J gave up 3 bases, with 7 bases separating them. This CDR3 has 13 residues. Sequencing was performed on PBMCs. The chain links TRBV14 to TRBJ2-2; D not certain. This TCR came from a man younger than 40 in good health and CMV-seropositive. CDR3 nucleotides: TGTGCCAGCAGCTCACAATACACCGGGGAGCTGTTTTTT. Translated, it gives CASSSQYTGELFF.